The 29 T cell receptor beta chains reported below all come from one sample, sequenced in a study of T-cell memory formation after mild COVID-19 (dated by TCRdb to the early 2020s). The method behind the library was 5' RACE. Instrument on record: Illumina NovaSeq 6000. TCRdb itself trimmed the public reads at Q25 with fastp, ran MiXCR and retained productive beta chains. Rows are combined by CDR3 protein, so each entry shows the most common genes and DNA. This sample holds roughly 160,000 distinct CDR3 sequences; around a tenth were observed only once. Together, the top ten hold approximately 3.8% of the sample. Sequenced: PBMCs or a T cell subset sorted from them (not recorded which). The receptor set was obtained from a young man who had mild COVID-19 (a few samples of this study predate the infection). The sample titles of this study are shuffled in the database, so cell type and time point are left out; the donor was told from shared clones.

The V gene is TRBV10-3, the J gene TRBJ2-3, with 12 bases identical to TRBD2. The CDR3 extends over 14 amino acids. J lost 6 bases, V lost 6 bases, and 4 bases had no gene match. Germline V lookup: CDR1 ENHRY, CDR2 SYGVKD. CDR3 loop: CAIRPTSGGDTQYF. The CDR3, as DNA: TGTGCCATCAGGCCAACTAGCGGGGGGGATACGCAGTATTTT.

The chain couples TRBV6-2 or TRBV6-3 to TRBJ2-7; 7 bases match TRBD1. This CDR3 contains 14 residues. Germline CDR1 reads MNHEY; CDR2 reads SVGEGT. V dropped 6 bases and J dropped 0; count of bases not matched to a gene: 5. CDR3 DNA: TGTGCCAGCAGCCTTCGACAGGGCTCCTACGAGCAGTACGTC. Translating gives CASSLRQGSYEQYV.

This chain connects TRBV1 to TRBJ2-4. TRBV1 is a known pseudogene. This CDR3 region has 17 residues. The chain's CDR3 is CTSSQIAELMAKNIQYF. DNA for the CDR3: TGCACCAGCAGCCAAATCGCAGAGCTCATGGCCAAAAACATTCAGTACTTC.

In this sample, this clonotype turned up a few times. Germline and junction disagree at one end, which may indicate a read error. V and J are TRBV4-3 and TRBJ1-1; D might be TRBD1 (6 bases). This CDR3 region has 14 residues. Germline lookup yields CDR1 LGHNA and CDR2 YSLEER. The chain's CDR3 is CARSQDDRRTEAFF. In DNA form, the CDR3 reads TGCGCCAGAAGCCAAGACGACAGGAGGACTGAAGCTTTCTTT.

This clonotype has at least ten counts. V is TRBV18 and J is TRBJ2-7; D unclear. Deletions cut 6 bases from V and 4 bases from J, with 13 bases between. In germline, CDR1 is KGHSH, CDR2 LQKENI. The CDR3 is made up of 13 amino acids. CDR3 bases: TGTGCCAGCTCGGCGGCAGGCCAATACGAGCAGTACTTC. It yields the protein CASSAAGQYEQYF.

This clonotype was counted between two and nine times. The J gene is TRBJ1-2, the V gene TRBV30; D ambiguous. Per the germline V gene, CDR1 is GTSNPN and CDR2 is SVGIG (reference sequence). Trimming cost V 2 bases and J 0 bases, with 10 bases left between them. The CDR3 totals 14 residues. The CDR3 DNA follows: TGTGCCTGGAGTAGACCTACAGCTAACTATGGCTACACCTTC. As protein: CAWSRPTANYGYTF.

This clonotype showed up many times. This chain connects TRBV5-1 to TRBJ1-3; no firm D call. Trimming removed 0 bases from V and 0 bases from J, with 10 bases in between. The germline CDR1 and CDR2 sequences are SGHRS and YFSETQ. The CDR3 has 16 amino acids. CDR3 bases: TGCGCCAGCAGCTTGGGACCGCAGAGCTCTGGAAACACCATATATTTT. Residues: CASSLGPQSSGNTIYF.

The chain joins TRBV12-3 or TRBV12-4 to TRBJ1-6; D unclear. Trimming removed 1 base from V and 7 bases from J, with 11 bases in between. The CDR3 totals 15 residues. CDR3 bases: TGTGCCAGCAGTTTAGGGCCTCCTGGAAATTCACCCCTCCACTTT. This sequence encodes CASSLGPPGNSPLHF.

Many counts were recorded for this clonotype. V gene TRBV7-2 combines with J gene TRBJ1-1; D unresolved. Germline V gives CDR1 SGHTA, CDR2 FQGNSA. V lost 1 base, J lost 1 base, and 7 bases lay in between. The CDR3 totals 14 residues. CDR3 region: CASSLVFGNTEAFF. DNA for the CDR3: TGTGCCAGCAGCTTAGTTTTTGGGAACACTGAAGCTTTCTTT.

This clonotype was picked up a small number of times. The gene calls are TRBV7-8 and TRBJ1-1, with D perhaps matching TRBD1 (5 bases). Germline V CDR1 and CDR2: SGHVS, FQNEAQ. Trimming shortened V by 5 bases and J by 5 bases, and 12 bases separated the two germline ends. CDR3 length: 13 residues. The chain's CDR3 is CASSPREKTEAFF. The CDR3, as DNA: TGTGCCAGCAGCCCCAGGGAAAAAACTGAAGCTTTCTTT.

This clonotype was seen only a few times. The V gene is TRBV7-9, the J gene TRBJ2-3; D call uncertain. Germline CDR1 reads SEHNR; CDR2 reads FQNEAQ (reference sequence). Trimming cost V 7 bases and J 4 bases, with 9 bases left between them. The CDR3 extends over 12 amino acids. CDR3 coding DNA: TGTGCCAGCAACCGGCAGGCAGATACGCAGTATTTT. The encoded protein is CASNRQADTQYF.

This clonotype has more than one count but fewer than ten. The V and J genes are TRBV5-1 and TRBJ1-1, with 7 bases lining up with TRBD1. The CDR3 consists of 15 residues. The V segment lost 4 bases and the J segment 4 bases; nucleotides outside the gene matches: 10. Per germline, CDR1 SGHRS and CDR2 YFSETQ. CDR3 bases: TGCGCCAGCAGCGGAACAGGGGAGCTGGGCACTGAAGCTTTCTTT. This gives the protein CASSGTGELGTEAFF.

This clonotype turned up a few times. V gene TRBV4-1 combines with J gene TRBJ2-7; a possible D gene is TRBD1 (6 bases). The CDR3 runs to 15 residues. Germline V gene lookup returns CDR1 MGHRA and CDR2 YSYEKL. Trimming shortened V by 6 bases and J by 3 bases, and 18 bases separated the two germline ends. The CDR3 region is CASSTLPDRNYEQYF. The CDR3 DNA follows: TGCGCCAGCAGTACGTTACCTGACAGGAACTACGAGCAGTACTTC.

The sample holds many counts of this clonotype. V is TRBV4-2 and J is TRBJ1-3, with 8 bases fitting TRBD1. The CDR3 has 17 amino acids. CDR1 is LGHNA and CDR2 is YNFKEQ in the germline V gene. J was trimmed by 0 bases and V by 8 bases; bases with no gene match: 12. The CDR3 spells CASSARQGRVSGNTIYF. The DNA for the CDR3 is TGTGCCAGCTCCGCTCGACAGGGGCGCGTCTCTGGAAACACCATATATTTT.

The table lists this clonotype with a few counts. This chain links TRBV5-1 with TRBJ2-5; 9 nucleotides line up with TRBD2. V was clipped by 2 bases and J by 1 base; unmatched bases: 3. Germline loops: CDR1 SGHRS, CDR2 YFSETQ. The CDR3 totals 15 residues. The CDR3 region is CASSLSGGLQETQYF. DNA of the CDR3: TGCGCCAGCAGCTTAAGCGGGGGGCTCCAAGAGACCCAGTACTTC.

V is TRBV6-6 and J is TRBJ2-7, with 8 bases matching TRBD2. This CDR3 is 15 amino acids long. V lost 2 bases, J lost 0 bases, and 3 bases stayed unmatched. Per germline, CDR1 MNHNY and CDR2 SVGAGI (reference sequence). The CDR3 spells CASSYVAGGSYEQYF. The CDR3 DNA sequence: TGTGCCAGCAGTTACGTGGCGGGGGGCTCCTACGAGCAGTACTTC.

V and J are TRBV14 and TRBJ2-1; a possible D gene is TRBD2 (5 bases). With 0 bases removed from V and 4 bases from J, the gap between germline ends came to 13 bases. There are 16 residues in the CDR3. Germline CDR1 is SGHDN and CDR2 is FVKESK. CDR3 residues: CASSQESGFRYNEQFF. The CDR3 region has the DNA TGTGCCAGCAGCCAAGAATCGGGATTTCGATACAATGAGCAGTTCTTC.

Many counts were recorded for this clonotype. The chain employs TRBV20-1 and TRBJ2-7; 8 nucleotides agree with TRBD1. The ends lost 6 bases at V and 9 bases at J; junction bases unmatched: 7. Germline V gene lookup returns CDR1 DFQATT and CDR2 SNEGSKA (reference sequence). CDR3 size: 11 residues. This CDR3 is CSAGQGLGQYV. The CDR3 DNA sequence: TGCAGTGCCGGACAGGGCCTCGGGCAGTACGTC.

The V gene is TRBV20-1, the J gene TRBJ2-1, with 9 bases matching TRBD2. Per germline, CDR1 DFQATT and CDR2 SNEGSKA (reference sequence). The CDR3 sequence is 15 residues long. The junction had 4 bases not matched to a gene; V was cut back by 0 bases and J by 4 bases. The CDR3 DNA reads TGCAGTGCTAGAGATAGCGGGGGATTATACAATGAGCAGTTCTTC. Its translation is CSARDSGGLYNEQFF.

This clonotype turned up a few times. The chain couples TRBV29-1 to TRBJ2-3; no reliable D call. The CDR3 is made up of 12 amino acids. The ends were cut back, 5 bases at V and 2 bases at J, with 8 bases in the middle. In germline, CDR1 is SQVTM, CDR2 ANQGSEA. The CDR3 DNA reads TGCAGCGTTAGGTGGGACACAGATACGCAGTATTTT. This gives the protein CSVRWDTDTQYF.

This clonotype occurred a few times. The chain has TRBV5-1 and TRBJ2-1, with D possibly TRBD1 on 7 matching bases. This CDR3 is 15 amino acids long. Trimming cost V 4 bases and J 0 bases, with 11 bases left between them. Germline V gene lookup returns CDR1 SGHRS and CDR2 YFSETQ. The CDR3 DNA follows: TGCGCCAGCAGCCAGGGGGGCGGCTCCTACAATGAGCAGTTCTTC. Translated: CASSQGGGSYNEQFF.

The V gene is TRBV2, the J gene TRBJ1-3, with 11 bases aligning to TRBD1. Germline V gene data show CDR1 as SNHLY and CDR2 as FYNNEI. V was clipped by 8 bases and J by 1 base; unmatched bases: 1. The CDR3 is 14 amino acids. Written as DNA, the CDR3 is TGTGCCAGCGGACAGGGGGCGTCTGGAAACACCATATATTTT. It codes for CASGQGASGNTIYF.

The CDR3 loop is CASSFGTGQETQYF. The CDR3 coding sequence is TGCGCCAGCAGCTTCGGGACAGGCCAAGAGACCCAGTACTTC. The chain uses TRBV5-1 and TRBJ2-5, with 8 nucleotides matching TRBD1. The length of the CDR3 is 14 residues. V was pared by 2 bases and J by 1 base, with 1 base of the junction left unmatched. CDR1 is SGHRS and CDR2 is YFSETQ in the germline V gene.

The table lists this clonotype with many counts. The CDR3 protein is CASSREGTGDGYTF. In nucleotides, the CDR3 is TGTGCCAGCAGCCGAGAAGGGACAGGGGACGGCTACACCTTC. The chain recombines TRBV4-2 with TRBJ1-2; 10 nucleotides match TRBD1. V shed 4 bases and J 8 bases; nucleotides not matched to a gene: 7. Germline-derived CDR1 and CDR2 are LGHNA and YNFKEQ. CDR3 length: 14 residues.

This clonotype appeared many times. The CDR3 DNA sequence: TGCACCAGTGCTAGGGCTTGGAGGGAGCATCAGCATTTT. Protein product: CTSARAWREHQHF. This chain connects TRBV1 to TRBJ1-5. TRBV1 is recorded as a pseudogene. CDR3 length: 13 amino acids.

The chain joins TRBV7-2 to TRBJ2-1, with 14 bases aligning to TRBD2. Germline-derived CDR1 and CDR2 are SGHTA and FQGNSA. Trimming removed 4 bases from V and 1 base from J; junction bases left unmatched: 6. This CDR3 contains 18 residues. The CDR3 sequence is CASSSPGLAGASYNEQFF. The CDR3 bases are TGTGCCAGCAGCTCTCCGGGACTAGCGGGGGCTTCCTACAATGAGCAGTTCTTC.

This chain connects TRBV7-2 to TRBJ2-3; the match to TRBD2 covers 7 bases. Germline loops: CDR1 SGHTA, CDR2 FQGNSA. The CDR3 extends over 14 amino acids. The trim removed 1 base at V and 5 bases at J, leaving 3 bases unmatched. CDR3 protein: CASSLVGGLDTQYF. The DNA for the CDR3 is TGTGCCAGCAGCTTAGTGGGAGGGCTAGATACGCAGTATTTT.

CDR3 nucleotide sequence: TGTGCCAGCAGCGGGTTCTGGCGGGGTCGGGGAGATACGCAGTATTTT. Protein sequence: CASSGFWRGRGDTQYF. V usage is TRBV7-2 and J usage is TRBJ2-3, with D tentatively TRBD2 (6 bases). The CDR3 is 16 amino acids. Germline assignment: CDR1 SGHTA and CDR2 FQGNSA. With 5 bases removed from V and 5 bases from J, the gap between germline ends came to 20 bases.

This sequence joins TRBV7-9 and TRBJ1-1; D is ambiguous. Germline CDR1 and CDR2: SEHNR and FQNEAQ (reference sequence). V lost 7 bases to trimming and J lost 1 base, with 13 bases between them. This CDR3 is 14 amino acids long. In DNA form, the CDR3 reads TGTGCCAGCATCCCTGGGCCCAGGAACACTGAAGCTTTCTTT. As protein: CASIPGPRNTEAFF.